Listed below are T cell receptor beta chains from one sample, sequenced in a study of T cell responses to AZD1222 COVID-19 vaccine. Using immunoSEQ multiplex PCR, the repertoire was profiled, and TCRdb retains in-frame clones only, with some absent. This table holds under 150,000 clones, under 95% found once. Sequenced here: peripheral blood, sampled on day 0 of AZD1222 vaccination. These receptors were collected from an adult in good health. The CDR3 runs from the conserved cysteine through the conserved F or W. D genes are given only for firm matches. Clone size is stated in some rows and not others, as once, few, many or a class when expanded.

>NA|TRBJ1-1|TRBV7-2|few
TGTGCCAGCAGCTTAGGTCTGGGCACTGAAGCTTTCTTT
CASSLGLGTEAFF
>TRBD1|TRBJ1-2|TRBV5-4|NA
TGTGCCAGCAGCCCCGGACAGGAGACCTATGGCTACACCTTC
CASSPGQETYGYTF
>NA|TRBJ1-4|TRBV2|NA
TGTGCCAGCAGTTGGAGCGCAACTAATGAAAAACTGTTTTTT
CASSWSATNEKLFF
>TRBD1|TRBJ1-4|TRBV5-1|NA
TGCGCCAGCACCCGGGACAGGGGGCACAATGAAAAACTGTTTTTT
CASTRDRGHNEKLFF
>TRBD2|TRBJ2-7|TRBV5-1|few
TGCGCCAGCAGCCAACGGACGGGGAGGGACGAGCAGTACTTC
CASSQRTGRDEQYF
>NA|TRBJ1-1|TRBV7-3|NA
TGTGCCAGCAGCTTATCAGGGAACACTGAAGCTTTCTTT
CASSLSGNTEAFF
>TRBD1|TRBJ2-6|TRBV19|once
TGTGCCAGTAGTATCGGGACAGCTGGGGCCAACGTCCTGACTTTC
CASSIGTAGANVLTF
>TRBD1|TRBJ1-2|TRBV6-5|NA
TGTGCCAGCAGTTATTCGGGACAGAGTAACTATGGCTACACCTTC
CASSYSGQSNYGYTF
>NA|TRBJ2-7|TRBV6-1|NA
TGTGCCAGCAGTGAAGTCGGGACAACTTACTTC
CASSEVGTTYF
>TRBD2|TRBJ2-7|TRBV28|NA
TGTGCCAGCACCCACGGGGGGGTGTCAATCGACGAGCAGTACTTC
CASTHGGVSIDEQYF
>NA|TRBJ2-7|TRBV7-2|NA
TGTGCCAGCACCTCGGATTACGAGCAGTACTTC
CASTSDYEQYF
>NA|TRBJ2-1|TRBV10-3|once
TGTGCCATCAGTGAGGGGCTAGCGCCCTACAATGAGCAGTTCTTC
CAISEGLAPYNEQFF
>NA|TRBJ2-7|TRBV6-2/TRBV6-3|NA
TGTGCCAGCAGTTACTCGATAACGGTGGTGAGGTACGAGCAGTACTTC
CASSYSITVVRYEQYF
>NA|TRBJ1-1|TRBV28|NA
TGTGCCAGCAGTTTAATTGCAGGCATGAACACTGAAGCTTTCTTT
CASSLIAGMNTEAFF
>TRBD2|TRBJ2-3|TRBV15|NA
TGTGCCACCAGCGGACTAGCGGTGCCGCGTAACACGCAGTATTTT
CATSGLAVPRNTQYF
>TRBD1|TRBJ1-2|TRBV6-4|NA
TGTGCCAGCAGTGCCGGACGAGGGGGCGTTGGCTACACCTTC
CASSAGRGGVGYTF
>NA|TRBJ1-2|TRBV18|NA
TGTGCCAGCTCACCCACGGAAGGGGGTTGGGGCGGCTACACCTTC
CASSPTEGGWGGYTF
>TRBD1|TRBJ1-1|TRBV5-1|NA
TGCGCCAGCAAGACGGGACAGGTGAACACTGAAGCTTTCTTT
CASKTGQVNTEAFF
>NA|TRBJ1-1|TRBV6-5|NA
TGTGCCAGCAGCCTATCGCCCATGATGAGCACTGAAGCTTTCTTT
CASSLSPMMSTEAFF
>TRBD1|TRBJ1-2|TRBV3-1/TRBV3-2|once
TGTGCCAGCAGCCGCAATCCCGGGACAGACTATAACTATGGCTACACCTTC
CASSRNPGTDYNYGYTF
>NA|TRBJ1-2|TRBV6-4|NA
TGTGCCAGCAGTGACTCCCAGGGCGGGCGCTACACCTTC
CASSDSQGGRYTF
>NA|TRBJ2-3|TRBV7-9|NA
TGTGCCAGCAGCTTAGTTATCGGGGGCTTCACAGATACGCAGTATTTT
CASSLVIGGFTDTQYF
>TRBD1|TRBJ2-3|TRBV7-8|NA
TGTGCCAGCAGCACCTACAGGGGTAGAGGGACAGATACGCAGTATTTT
CASSTYRGRGTDTQYF
>NA|TRBJ1-1|TRBV28|NA
TGTGCCAGCATCAAGAGTGGGGAGAACACTGAAGCTTTCTTT
CASIKSGENTEAFF
>NA|TRBJ2-1|TRBV7-9|NA
TGTGCCGGGGAGCGTTCATACAATGAGCAGTTCTTC
CAGERSYNEQFF
>NA|TRBJ2-5|TRBV6-6|NA
TGTGCCAGCGGACTGCAAGAGACCCAGTACTTC
CASGLQETQYF
>NA|TRBJ2-6|TRBV21-1|NA
TGTGCCAGCAGCCCTACGGGCTCTGGGGCCAACGTCCTGACTTTC
CASSPTGSGANVLTF
>NA|TRBJ2-7|TRBV6-5|NA
TGTGCCAGCAGTTACTCGAGGGCGGTCCCGGGGAACGAGCAGTACTTC
CASSYSRAVPGNEQYF
>NA|TRBJ2-7|TRBV13|NA
TGTGCCAGCAGCTTAAGAATGGGGTTGAACGAGCAGTACTTC
CASSLRMGLNEQYF
>TRBD1|TRBJ1-3|TRBV13|NA
TGTGCCAGCAGCCAGACGCAGGGGGCACCCCGCTCTGGAAACACCATATATTTT
CASSQTQGAPRSGNTIYF
>NA|TRBJ2-5|TRBV9|NA
TGTGCCAGCAGCGTAGGACTACCAGAAGAGACCCAGTACTTC
CASSVGLPEETQYF
>TRBD1|TRBJ2-3|TRBV30|NA
TGTGCCTGGAGTGTCCAGGGGGCTTCAGATACGCAGTATTTT
CAWSVQGASDTQYF
>TRBD1|TRBJ1-5|TRBV2|NA
TGTGCCAGCAGTGAGACAGGGGATCGAAATCAGCCCCAGCATTTT
CASSETGDRNQPQHF
>NA|TRBJ2-7|TRBV25-1|NA
TGTGCCAGCAGTGGAGAGACTTACGAGCAGTACTTC
CASSGETYEQYF
>NA|TRBJ2-7|TRBV10-3|NA
TGTGCCATCAGTGAGTCTTCGCAAGCCTACGAGCAGTACTTC
CAISESSQAYEQYF